This TCR beta chain was sequenced in a study of OX40 agonist ivuxolimab in advanced cancers. Turning to the study itself: An anti-OX40 (CD134) antibody with agonistic activity, ivuxolimab, was administered to patients. Eligibility admitted prior anti-PD-1, anti-PD-L1 or anti-CTLA-4 therapy; roughly 37% had some. Points from the study as a whole: Some nonresponders also had low normalized T-cell clonal expansion. The study found among the lowest clonal expansion in partial responders at 0.1-3.0 mg/kg.

Concerning this clone: The antigen remains undetermined.

Here immunoSEQ multiplex PCR was the method, and the copy in TCRdb shows in-frame clones only, minus some. The sample holds 20,000 or so clones, 88% seen once. The source of this sequence is an adult with an advanced solid tumor such as melanoma, head and neck, liver or kidney cancer. Specimen: CD4+ or CD8+ T cells sorted from blood, collected in a trial of the OX40 agonist ivuxolimab.

The CDR3 loop reads CARSGGSSRVKNYEQYF. The CDR3 DNA follows: TGTGCCAGAAGCGGGGGGTCTTCGCGCGTAAAGAACTACGAGCAGTACTTC. The chain combines TRBV5-3 with TRBJ2-7; D is possibly TRBD2 (6 bases). TRBV5-3 is reported as an ORF; its role is uncertain. The CDR3 extends over 17 amino acids. V shed 4 bases and J shed 3 bases, with 23 bases lying between them.